These T cell receptor beta chains were read from a single sample in a study of CD8+CD57+ T cells in acquired aplastic anemia. MiXCR was run by TCRdb on the reads, yielding one entry per CDR3 protein. The table lists 150,000 to 200,000 distinct CDR3 sequences, over 60% of them singletons. The specimen sequenced was sorted CD4+, CD8+, or CD8+CD57+ T cells (not recorded which) from PBMCs. These receptors were taken from a human donor with severe aplastic anemia or a healthy control (not recorded which). Both conserved end residues are part of each CDR3. Each record gives: V gene, D gene, clone size, CDR3 length, J gene, CDR3 DNA, CDR3 protein. A D gene is named only where the DNA matches it firmly. Some rows mark clone size as missing; the rest say once, few, many or name a class of expanded clone.

>TRBV28|NA|NA|17|TRBJ2-6
TGTGCCAGCAGTCCCCCCCAGTGGACGCGTGGGGCCAACGCCCTGACTTTC
CASSPPQWTRGANALTF
>TRBV10-3|NA|NA|13|TRBJ2-2
TGTGCCATCGCAGGGGGGCCCCCCGGGGAGCTGTTTTTT
CAIAGGPPGELFF
>TRBV20-1|NA|NA|13|TRBJ2-7
TGCAGTGCTAGGGGCGGACGAGACTACGAGCAGTACTTC
CSARGGRDYEQYF
>TRBV7-8|TRBD1|NA|14|TRBJ2-7
TGTGCCAGCAACACCATGACAGGGGGTCACGAGCAGTACTTC
CASNTMTGGHEQYF
>TRBV19|NA|NA|15|TRBJ1-2
TGTGCCAGTGGTCCGGAAAGGGGAGAAGGCTATGGCTACACCTTC
CASGPERGEGYGYTF
>TRBV20-1|NA|NA|13|TRBJ2-3
TGCAGTGCTAGACCGTACCGCGGGGATACGCAGTATTTT
CSARPYRGDTQYF
>TRBV5-1|NA|NA|14|TRBJ2-7
TGCGCCAGCAGCGAAGGAGGTTTCTCCTACGAGCAGTACTTC
CASSEGGFSYEQYF
>TRBV6-5|TRBD2|NA|17|TRBJ2-7
TGTGCCATCAGTGAGTCCGCGAGCGGGGGCACACTCTACGAGCAGTACTTC
CAISESASGGTLYEQYF
>TRBV7-3|NA|NA|17|TRBJ1-1
TGTGCCAGCGGCTTGACTCTTTTGGGAGGGCTTAACACTGAAGCTTTCTTT
CASGLTLLGGLNTEAFF
>TRBV20-1|NA|NA|15|TRBJ2-5
TGCAGTGCTAGAGATCCCGAGCTGGGAGTGAAGACCCAGTACTTC
CSARDPELGVKTQYF
>TRBV10-3|NA|NA|14|TRBJ2-2
TGTGCCAGCCGACAGGGAGGTGGGGCCGGGGAGCTGTTTTTT
CASRQGGGAGELFF
>TRBV19|NA|NA|13|TRBJ2-2
TGTGCCAGTAGCCAGAGTAGGACCGGGGAGCTGTTTTTT
CASSQSRTGELFF
>TRBV7-9|NA|NA|14|TRBJ1-1
TGTGCCAGCAGCGTTGGCCGAGGCATCACTGAAGCTTTCTTT
CASSVGRGITEAFF
>TRBV5-1|NA|NA|15|TRBJ2-7
TGCGCCAGCAGCTTGGAGGCTAGCAATTCCCACGAGCAGTACTTC
CASSLEASNSHEQYF
>TRBV7-2|NA|few|12|TRBJ1-4
TGTGCCAGCAGACCGGGGGGCGAAAAACTGTTTTTT
CASRPGGEKLFF
>TRBV10-2|NA|NA|14|TRBJ2-7
TGCGCCAGCAATGGGGGGGGCCAATCCCTCGAGCAGTACTTC
CASNGGGQSLEQYF
>TRBV27|NA|few|14|TRBJ2-3
TGTGCCAGCAGTTTATTAGGCTTCCCAGATACGCAGTATTTT
CASSLLGFPDTQYF
>TRBV6-6|TRBD1|few|15|TRBJ2-4
TGTGCCAGCACCCGATTAGGACAGGAAAAAAACATTCAGTACTTC
CASTRLGQEKNIQYF
>TRBV10-2|TRBD2|NA|13|TRBJ2-7
TGCGCCAGCACCAGAGACGGGGGAGGGGAGCAGTACTTC
CASTRDGGGEQYF
>TRBV29-1|TRBD1|NA|14|TRBJ2-3
TGCAGCGTGGCTGACAGGGGGAGCACAGATACGCAGTATTTT
CSVADRGSTDTQYF
>TRBV20-1|TRBD2|NA|13|TRBJ2-7
TGCAGTGCTCGATCCGGGACTATGCGCGAGCAGTACTTC
CSARSGTMREQYF
>TRBV9|TRBD1|many|17|TRBJ2-2
TGTGCCAGCAGCGTAGTTATGGGACAGGGGAACACCGGGGAGCTGTTTTTT
CASSVVMGQGNTGELFF
>TRBV7-6|TRBD2|NA|15|TRBJ2-5
TGTGCCAGCAGCGGGGGACTAGCGGGAGGGGAGACCCAGTACTTC
CASSGGLAGGETQYF
>TRBV5-4|NA|NA|14|TRBJ2-1
TGTGCCAGCAGCTTGGGGACAGCCGGTGGTGAGCAGTTCTTC
CASSLGTAGGEQFF
>TRBV10-3|TRBD2|NA|18|TRBJ2-1
TGTGCCATCAGTGAGTGGGTACAGCGGGAGGGATTCTACAATGAGCAGTTCTTC
CAISEWVQREGFYNEQFF
>TRBV7-2|NA|NA|12|TRBJ2-7
TGTGCCAGCAGCGCAACCCTCGGGACGCAGTACTTC
CASSATLGTQYF
>TRBV19|NA|once|15|TRBJ1-5
TGTGCCAGTAGTATAGATCAGGGGAGTTTCCGTCCCCAGCATTTT
CASSIDQGSFRPQHF
>TRBV10-3|NA|few|15|TRBJ2-7
TGTGCCATCAGTGTGGGAGGTAGGGGCTCCTACGAGCAGTACTTC
CAISVGGRGSYEQYF
>TRBV9|NA|NA|13|TRBJ2-7
TGTGCCAGCAGCGGATTGAGGGACTACGAGCAGTACTTC
CASSGLRDYEQYF
>TRBV14|TRBD1|few|13|TRBJ2-7
TGTGCCAGCAGCCTCAGGGGGTTTGGCGAGCAGTACTTC
CASSLRGFGEQYF
>TRBV24-1|TRBD2|NA|14|TRBJ2-7
TGTGCCACCAGTGAGGGGAGCGGGAGAAGCGAGCAGTACTTC
CATSEGSGRSEQYF
>TRBV9|NA|many|16|TRBJ2-2
TGTGCCAGCAGCGTAGCCCAATCAGGGAACACCGGGGAGCTGTTTTTT
CASSVAQSGNTGELFF
>TRBV24-1|NA|NA|13|TRBJ2-1
TGTGCCACCAGTGACGGGGCCTACAATGAGCAGTTCTTC
CATSDGAYNEQFF
>TRBV19|TRBD1|many|14|TRBJ2-7
TGTGCCAGTAGTATTTATGACAGGGCCTACGAGCAGTACTTC
CASSIYDRAYEQYF
>TRBV7-8|TRBD1|many|16|TRBJ2-3
TGTGCCAGCAGCTTGCGACAGGGGGGAGACACAGATACGCAGTATTTT
CASSLRQGGDTDTQYF
>TRBV7-2|NA|NA|12|TRBJ2-7
TGTGCCAGCAGCCCTATCTCCTACGAGCAGTACTTC
CASSPISYEQYF
>TRBV19|NA|NA|14|TRBJ1-2
TGTGCCAGTAGTATAGCCCAGGCCGGCTATGGCTACACCTTC
CASSIAQAGYGYTF
>TRBV29-1|NA|NA|14|TRBJ2-7
TGCAGCGTTGAAACGGGATTTGGGCTCTACGAGCAGTACTTC
CSVETGFGLYEQYF
>TRBV20-1|NA|NA|12|TRBJ1-2
TGCAGTGCTCCAGAGGGGGGCTATGGCTACACCTTC
CSAPEGGYGYTF
>TRBV10-3|NA|NA|15|TRBJ2-3
TGTGCCATCAGTAAAGGGACGCGGGGCACAGATACGCAGTATTTT
CAISKGTRGTDTQYF
>TRBV20-1|NA|NA|16|TRBJ2-2
TGCAGTGCCCTATACGGGGGAAGGGGGAAGGCCGGGGAGCTGTTTTTT
CSALYGGRGKAGELFF
>TRBV7-2|TRBD2|NA|16|TRBJ2-2
TGTGCCACCACCCTCTCCCTAGCGGGGAACACCGGGGAGCTGTTTTTT
CATTLSLAGNTGELFF
>TRBV5-6|NA|NA|13|TRBJ2-7
TGTGCCAGCAGCTTGATCAGCGACCACGAGCAGTACTTC
CASSLISDHEQYF
>TRBV7-2|TRBD2|NA|14|TRBJ2-1
TGTGCCAGCAGCTCTAGCGGGAGTGTCGGTGAGCAGTTCTTC
CASSSSGSVGEQFF
>TRBV12-3/TRBV12-4|NA|NA|13|TRBJ2-3
TGTGCCAGCAGTTTAGGGGCCGGGAATGAGCAGTATTTT
CASSLGAGNEQYF
>TRBV12-3/TRBV12-4|TRBD2|NA|15|TRBJ2-5
TGTGCCAGCAGTTCTCGACTAGCGGGCCAAGAGACCCAGTACTTC
CASSSRLAGQETQYF
>TRBV20-1|NA|NA|14|TRBJ1-4
TGCAGTGCTAGAGTGACAGTGGTAGTGGAAAAACTGTTTTTT
CSARVTVVVEKLFF
>TRBV14|NA|NA|15|TRBJ1-1
TGTGCCAGCAGCCAAGGCGGCGGTGGAACGACTGAAGCTTTCTTT
CASSQGGGGTTEAFF
>TRBV9|NA|NA|13|TRBJ1-4
TGTGCCAGCAGCGTAAAGCGGGATGAAAAACTGTTTTTT
CASSVKRDEKLFF
>TRBV20-1|NA|NA|15|TRBJ1-5
TGCAGTGCTCCCGGGATAAGGGGCGTCAATCAGCCCCAGCATTTT
CSAPGIRGVNQPQHF
>TRBV20-1|NA|few|12|TRBJ2-3
TGCAGCAAACCGGGACTCACAGATACGCAGTATTTT
CSKPGLTDTQYF
>TRBV5-1|TRBD1|NA|15|TRBJ2-5
TGCGCCAGCAGCTTGGTAGGACAGGGTGAGGAGACCCAGTACTTC
CASSLVGQGEETQYF
>TRBV29-1|NA|NA|13|TRBJ1-1
TGCAGCGTTGAAGCACACCAAAACACTGAAGCTTTCTTT
CSVEAHQNTEAFF
>TRBV5-1|TRBD1|NA|16|TRBJ2-2
TGCGCCAGCAGCTGGGGGACAGGGGGGAACACCGGGGAGCTGTTTTTT
CASSWGTGGNTGELFF
>TRBV7-6|NA|NA|14|TRBJ2-7
TGTGCCAGCAGCTTAGATTTGGCTACGGACGAGCAGTACTTC
CASSLDLATDEQYF